This T cell receptor beta chain was sequenced during a study of T cells after yellow fever vaccination. General study points: The secondary response was weaker, and its peak arrived faster, on day 5 versus 15. Among primary-vaccination clones, most reappeared after the booster, at almost 98% for CD4 and around 91% for CD8.

Germline CDR1 SGHVS, CDR2 FNYEAQ. This CDR3 spans 14 amino acids. V gave up 7 bases and J gave up 6 bases; unmatched junction bases: 9. This clonotype appeared many times. No antigen is known for it. Each CDR3 protein is one row after TCRdb ran MiXCR on the 5' RACE reads. The sample comprises 250,000 to 300,000 distinct CDR3 sequences, 5.2% of which are singletons, and roughly 3.3% rests with the top ten. This chain uses TRBV7-6 with TRBJ2-1; 7 bases agree with TRBD2. The sequence derives from a man aged 18 to 29 who received the YFV17D yellow fever vaccine. The sequencing used CD4+ T cells sorted from PBMCs, collected on the day of the yellow fever booster vaccination. CDR3 in amino acids: CASTTPGLVNEQFF. The CDR3 DNA sequence: TGTGCCAGCACCACCCCCGGACTAGTCAATGAGCAGTTCTTC.